A selection of T cell receptor beta chains follows, all from one sample in a study of shared clonotypes between healthy human individuals. Profiled with immunoSEQ multiplex PCR; TCRdb holds only in-frame clones, not every one. The sample has 740,000 or so clones; 73% are singletons. Sequencing was done on a sample of memory CD4+ T cells sorted from blood. These receptors all stem from a woman between 25 and 40 years old in good health. CDR3s include the opening cysteine and the closing phenylalanine or tryptophan. A D gene is named only where the DNA matches it firmly. Some rows have no size entry. The others give once, few or many, or a class for an expanded clone.

size	D	J	V	CDR3	DNA
-	TRBD2	TRBJ2-2	TRBV9	CASGLAGGTGELFF	TGTGCCAGCGGCCTAGCGGGAGGTACCGGGGAGCTGTTTTTT
-	-	TRBJ1-1	TRBV28	CASSFIASGRRNTEAFF	TGTGCCAGCAGTTTCATTGCTTCCGGACGTAGAAACACTGAAGCTTTCTTT
-	TRBD2	TRBJ2-7	TRBV11-2	CASSPLAGSYEQYF	TGTGCCAGCAGCCCACTAGCGGGATCCTACGAGCAGTACTTC
-	TRBD1	TRBJ2-4	TRBV5-5	CASSLQGAEWDIQYF	TGTGCCAGCAGCCTCCAGGGGGCCGAGTGGGACATTCAGTACTTC
-	-	TRBJ2-2	TRBV5-4	CASSFKLGELFF	TGTGCCAGCAGCTTTAAGCTCGGGGAGCTGTTTTTT
-	TRBD1	TRBJ2-7	TRBV7-2	CASSLGGPGTGGYEQYF	TGTGCCAGCAGCTTGGGGGGTCCCGGGACAGGGGGCTACGAGCAGTACTTC
many	-	TRBJ1-3	TRBV30	CAWNRRSGNTIYF	TGTGCCTGGAATAGAAGGTCTGGAAACACCATATATTTT
-	-	TRBJ1-4	TRBV6-6	CASSYMGATNEKLFF	TGTGCCAGCAGTTATATGGGGGCAACTAATGAAAAACTGTTTTTT
few	-	TRBJ1-2	TRBV7-9	CASSLSVEGNYGYTF	TGTGCCAGCAGCTTATCTGTGGAGGGTAACTATGGCTACACCTTC
-	-	TRBJ2-5	TRBV28	CASSPGDTSRGAQYF	TGTGCCAGCAGCCCCGGGGACACCAGCCGGGGGGCCCAGTACTTC
once	-	TRBJ1-1	TRBV9	CASSVSLNTEAFF	TGTGCCAGCAGCGTATCCCTGAACACTGAAGCTTTCTTT
once	TRBD2	TRBJ2-7	TRBV6-5	CASRTSGSTYF	TGTGCCAGCAGGACTAGCGGGAGTACGTACTTC
-	-	TRBJ2-1	TRBV6-4	CASSRLGRNNEQFF	TGTGCCAGCAGCCGATTAGGACGAAACAATGAGCAGTTCTTC
-	TRBD1	TRBJ1-2	TRBV5-4	CASSGTGNVGGYTF	TGTGCCAGCAGCGGGACAGGGAATGTCGGTGGCTACACCTTC
-	-	TRBJ2-7	TRBV27	CASSLSRDHIERGYF	TGTGCCAGCAGTTTAAGTCGGGACCACATAGAGCGTGGGTACTTC
-	-	TRBJ2-5	TRBV28	CASSPRIVLTQYF	TGTGCCAGCAGCCCCCGGATAGTTCTGACCCAGTACTTC
-	TRBD2	TRBJ2-1	TRBV5-1	CASSLGASGNNEQFF	TGCGCCAGCAGCTTGGGCGCTAGCGGAAACAATGAGCAGTTCTTC
-	-	TRBJ2-7	TRBV28	CASSTTGYEQYF	TGTGCCAGCAGCACGACAGGTTACGAGCAGTACTTC
-	TRBD1	TRBJ1-5	TRBV28	CASTWTGFNQPQHF	TGTGCCAGCACCTGGACAGGGTTCAATCAGCCCCAGCATTTT
-	-	TRBJ2-2	TRBV28	CASSRTGNRNTGELFF	TGTGCCAGCAGTCGTACAGGGAATAGAAACACCGGGGAGCTGTTTTTT
-	-	TRBJ1-2	TRBV28	CASSLSGVGYTF	TGTGCCAGCAGTTTATCAGGGGTTGGCTACACCTTC
-	TRBD1	TRBJ1-5	TRBV6-1	CASSGDRGNQPQHF	TGTGCCAGCAGTGGGGACAGGGGCAATCAGCCCCAGCATTTT
-	-	TRBJ1-1	TRBV11-3	CASSFAGTTEAFF	TGTGCCAGCAGCTTCGCAGGGACCACTGAAGCTTTCTTT
-	-	TRBJ1-5	TRBV19	CASSISAAVGSDQPQHF	TGTGCCAGTAGTATCTCTGCGGCTGTGGGTTCTGATCAGCCCCAGCATTTT
-	-	TRBJ2-7	TRBV18	CASSPPRPPYEQYF	TGTGCCAGCTCACCACCGAGGCCGCCGTACGAGCAGTACTTC
few	-	TRBJ2-3	TRBV7-8	CASSLGVIVFNTDTQYF	TGTGCCAGCAGCTTAGGAGTAATCGTATTCAACACAGATACGCAGTATTTT
once	TRBD2	TRBJ2-3	TRBV2	CASSVYRLAGGPLSDTQYF	TGTGCCAGCAGTGTTTACAGACTAGCGGGAGGGCCATTGTCAGATACGCAGTATTTT
-	-	TRBJ1-3	TRBV19	CASSIQGGNTIYF	TGTGCCAGTAGTATACAGGGTGGAAACACCATATATTTT
-	-	TRBJ2-7	TRBV4-1	CASSQTALTQPYEQYF	TGCGCCAGCAGCCAAACGGCCTTGACACAACCCTACGAGCAGTACTTC
-	-	TRBJ2-1	TRBV5-4	CASSVVSSGYNEQFF	TGTGCCAGCAGCGTCGTTTCTTCGGGTTACAATGAGCAGTTCTTC
few	-	TRBJ1-1	TRBV5-1	CASSLGQTNTEAFF	TGCGCCAGCAGCTTGGGCCAGACGAACACTGAAGCTTTCTTT
-	-	TRBJ2-5	TRBV6-5	CASSYGSAKETQYF	TGTGCCAGCAGTTACGGTAGCGCCAAAGAGACCCAGTACTTC
few	TRBD2	TRBJ2-7	TRBV4-1	CASSQAGTSGYEQYF	TGCGCCAGCAGCCAGGCTGGGACTAGCGGCTACGAGCAGTACTTC
-	-	TRBJ2-5	TRBV9	CASSVGPSGKETQYF	TGTGCCAGCAGCGTAGGCCCCTCAGGGAAAGAGACCCAGTACTTC
once	TRBD2	TRBJ2-7	TRBV7-9	CASSLLTSGSYEQYF	TGTGCCAGCAGCTTATTGACTAGCGGGAGTTACGAGCAGTACTTC
-	TRBD1	TRBJ1-4	TRBV4-1	CASSHPRTGPSEKLFF	TGCGCCAGCAGCCACCCTCGGACAGGCCCTTCGGAAAAACTGTTTTTT
-	-	TRBJ2-5	TRBV28	CASRGYGSETQYF	TGTGCCAGCAGGGGGTACGGGTCGGAGACCCAGTACTTC
many	-	TRBJ2-7	TRBV5-6	CASSFPGYDPLQYF	TGTGCCAGCAGCTTCCCGGGCTACGACCCCCTACAGTACTTC
-	-	TRBJ2-7	TRBV5-1	CASSLFPGNTYEQYF	TGCGCCAGCAGCCTCTTCCCAGGTAATACCTACGAGCAGTACTTC
-	-	TRBJ2-7	TRBV19	CASSIENGHYEQYF	TGTGCCAGTAGTATAGAAAACGGTCACTACGAGCAGTACTTC
many	TRBD2	TRBJ2-2	TRBV7-2	CASSVAGVGFGELFF	TGTGCCAGCAGCGTAGCGGGAGTCGGGTTCGGGGAGCTGTTTTTT
-	TRBD1	TRBJ1-5	TRBV5-1	CASRPGTGDNQPQHF	TGCGCCAGCAGGCCCGGGACAGGCGACAATCAGCCCCAGCATTTT
-	-	TRBJ2-5	TRBV5-1	CASSLVREETQYF	TGCGCCAGCAGCTTGGTCAGGGAAGAGACCCAGTACTTC
many	-	TRBJ2-7	TRBV30	CAWSVGPLSYEQYF	TGTGCCTGGAGTGTGGGGCCTCTCTCCTACGAGCAGTACTTC
-	TRBD1	TRBJ1-1	TRBV9	CASSVEGTGNTEAFF	TGTGCCAGCAGCGTAGAGGGGACAGGGAACACTGAAGCTTTCTTT
-	TRBD1	TRBJ1-2	TRBV7-9	CASSLAGTGGNGYTF	TGTGCCAGCAGCTTAGCTGGGACAGGGGGAAATGGCTACACCTTC
many	TRBD1	TRBJ2-5	TRBV11-2	CASRWGQEETQYF	TGTGCCAGCAGGTGGGGACAGGAAGAGACCCAGTACTTC
-	-	TRBJ2-1	TRBV10-3	CAVSGSSYNEQFF	TGTGCCGTTAGCGGTAGCTCCTACAATGAGCAGTTCTTC
-	TRBD2	TRBJ2-2	TRBV5-1	CASNSGRAAGELFF	TGCGCCAGCAACAGCGGGAGGGCGGCCGGGGAGCTGTTTTTT